This T cell receptor (beta chain) emerged from a study of CD8 T cells in Susac syndrome. The study's findings and limits: The number of individuals included in the study's TCR sequencing and HLA analysis was acknowledged as relatively small.

As regards this clonotype: The antigen is undetermined.

Matched for age and sex, the controls were healthy donors. TEMRA cells were FACS-enriched and CD8+ and CD4+ T cells negatively isolated. RNA was extracted with the RNeasy kit, and a quantity of roughly 0.5 to 1 ug was reverse transcribed using random hexamers. Amplification of TCR beta CDR3 spanned 54 Vbeta and 13 Jbeta via immunoSEQ multiplex PCR. One entry per CDR3 protein, called by TCRdb with MiXCR from the immunoSEQ multiplex PCR reads. Among more than 75,000 distinct CDR3 sequences listed, around 94% were seen once. Germline V gene data show CDR1 as MGHRA and CDR2 as YSYEKL. Trimming removed 4 bases from V and 4 bases from J; junction bases left unmatched: 7. This CDR3 contains 15 residues.

The material sequenced was CD8+ T cells from PBMCs. The receptor comes from a human donor in good health. The V and J genes are TRBV4-1 and TRBJ2-7; 10 positions match TRBD1. The CDR3 DNA is TGCGCCAGCAGCCCGTCGACAGGGGGCTTTTACGAGCAGTACTTC. Its protein is CASSPSTGGFYEQYF.